This T cell receptor (beta chain) derives from a study of CD8 T cells in ankylosing spondylitis. Germline loops: CDR1 SGHTA, CDR2 FQGNSA. The CDR3 is made up of 15 amino acids. V gave up 5 bases and J gave up 10 bases; unmatched junction bases: 12. The study, taken as a whole, reports: A TCR beta motif of eight highly homologous variants appeared characteristic of ankylosing spondylitis blood. In ankylosing spondylitis patients, matched synovial fluid reportedly showed significant enrichment of disease-linked clones. Researchers report that disease-linked clones proved CD8+ and relatively rare in peripheral blood.

This clonotype was counted many times. What it recognizes is unknown. TCRdb independently ran MiXCR on the 5' RACE reads; one entry per CDR3 protein. The table includes 700,000 to 1,000,000 distinct CDR3 sequences, approximately 12% detected once. This sequence joins TRBV7-2 and TRBJ1-5, with 9 bases aligning to TRBD1. The TCR was taken from a male donor with ankylosing spondylitis. The material sequenced was blood, either unsorted or a sorted T cell fraction (not recorded which). CDR3 amino acids: CASSPSPGTGIPQHF. The DNA for the CDR3 is TGTGCCAGCAGCCCTAGTCCCGGGACAGGGATCCCCCAGCATTTT.